Below, one TCR beta chain is given with its context. Antigen specificity is unknown. The CDR3 covers 15 residues. Trimming took 3 bases from V and 8 from J, leaving 17 bases between them. Looked up from germline, CDR1 is MNHEY and CDR2 is SMNVEV (reference sequence). Clones were read by immunoSEQ multiplex PCR, and TCRdb kept only the in-frame ones, dropping some. The sample consists of some 80,000 clones, approximately 96% of them appearing once. This sample stems from a study of cytomegalovirus exposure and HLA in healthy donors. Regarding the study as a whole: In vitro assays verified that a few CMV-associated chains recognized CMV antigens specifically.

The donors were members of the validation cohort comprising some 130 subjects, separate from the roughly 690-subject first cohort. The chain employs TRBV27 and TRBJ2-1, with D tentatively TRBD2 (5 bases). Sequencing was carried out using PBMCs. This TCR came from a woman younger than 30 in good health and CMV-seronegative. The CDR3 spells CASSLVSGGYDEQFF. CDR3 coding DNA: TGTGCCAGCAGTTTGGTTTCGGGCGGGTATGATGAGCAGTTCTTC.